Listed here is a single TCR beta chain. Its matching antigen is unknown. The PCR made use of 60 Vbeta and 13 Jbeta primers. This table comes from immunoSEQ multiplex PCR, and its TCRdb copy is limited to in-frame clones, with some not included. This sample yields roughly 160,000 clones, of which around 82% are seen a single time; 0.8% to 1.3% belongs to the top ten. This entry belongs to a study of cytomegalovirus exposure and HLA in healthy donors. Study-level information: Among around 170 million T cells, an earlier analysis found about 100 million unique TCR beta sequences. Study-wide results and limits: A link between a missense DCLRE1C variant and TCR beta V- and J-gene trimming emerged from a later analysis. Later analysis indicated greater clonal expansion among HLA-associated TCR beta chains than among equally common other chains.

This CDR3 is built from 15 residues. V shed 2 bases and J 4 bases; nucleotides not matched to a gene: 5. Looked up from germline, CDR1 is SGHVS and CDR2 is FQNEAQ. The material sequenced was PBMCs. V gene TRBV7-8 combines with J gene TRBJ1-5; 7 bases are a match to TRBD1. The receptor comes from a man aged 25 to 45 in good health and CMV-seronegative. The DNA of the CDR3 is TGTGCCAGCAGCTTAAGTGGGACAGCTAATCAGCCCCAGCATTTT. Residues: CASSLSGTANQPQHF. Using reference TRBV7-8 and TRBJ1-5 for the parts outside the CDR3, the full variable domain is GAGVSQSPRYKVAKRGQDVALRCDPISGHVSLFWYQQALGQGPEFLTYFQNEAQLDKSGLPSDRFFAERPEGSVSTLKIQRTQQEDSAVYLCASSLSGTANQPQHFGDGTRLSIL.